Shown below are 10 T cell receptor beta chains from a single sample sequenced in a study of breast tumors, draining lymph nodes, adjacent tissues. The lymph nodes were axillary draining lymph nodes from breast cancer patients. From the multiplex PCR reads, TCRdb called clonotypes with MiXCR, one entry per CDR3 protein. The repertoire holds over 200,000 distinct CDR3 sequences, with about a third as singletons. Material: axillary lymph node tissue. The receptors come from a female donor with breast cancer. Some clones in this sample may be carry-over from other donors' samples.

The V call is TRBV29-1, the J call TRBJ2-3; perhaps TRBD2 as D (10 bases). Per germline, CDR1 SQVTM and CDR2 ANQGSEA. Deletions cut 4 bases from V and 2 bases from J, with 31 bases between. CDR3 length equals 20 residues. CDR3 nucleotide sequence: TGCAGCGTTGCGCTAGCGGGAGAGGGGAGTTGGGACAGGGACACAGATACGCAGTATTTT. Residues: CSVALAGEGSWDRDTDTQYF.

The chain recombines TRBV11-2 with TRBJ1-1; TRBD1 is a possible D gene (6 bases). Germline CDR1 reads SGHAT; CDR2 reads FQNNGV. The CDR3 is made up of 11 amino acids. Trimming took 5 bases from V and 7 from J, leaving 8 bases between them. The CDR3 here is CASSQGSEAFF. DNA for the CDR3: TGTGCCAGCAGCCAGGGGAGTGAAGCTTTCTTT.

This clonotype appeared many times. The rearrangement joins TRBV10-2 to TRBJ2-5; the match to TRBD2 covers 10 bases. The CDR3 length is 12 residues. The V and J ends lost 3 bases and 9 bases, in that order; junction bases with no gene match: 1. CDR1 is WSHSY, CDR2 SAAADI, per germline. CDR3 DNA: TGCGCCAGCAGTGAAAGCGGGAGGGCCCAGTACTTC. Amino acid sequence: CASSESGRAQYF.

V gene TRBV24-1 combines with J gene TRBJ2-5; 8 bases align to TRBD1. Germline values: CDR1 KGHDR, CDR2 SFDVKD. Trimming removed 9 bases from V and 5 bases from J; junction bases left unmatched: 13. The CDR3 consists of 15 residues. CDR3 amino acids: CATPPGATGGETQYF. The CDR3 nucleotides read TGTGCCACCCCACCCGGGGCTACAGGGGGGGAGACCCAGTACTTC.

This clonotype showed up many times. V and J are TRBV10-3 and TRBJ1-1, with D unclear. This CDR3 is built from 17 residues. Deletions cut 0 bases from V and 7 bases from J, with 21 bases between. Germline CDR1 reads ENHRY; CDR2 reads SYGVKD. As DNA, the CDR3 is TGTGCCATCAGTGAGTCCGGCGGATGGCAAATTCCAAATGAAGCTTTCTTT. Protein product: CAISESGGWQIPNEAFF.

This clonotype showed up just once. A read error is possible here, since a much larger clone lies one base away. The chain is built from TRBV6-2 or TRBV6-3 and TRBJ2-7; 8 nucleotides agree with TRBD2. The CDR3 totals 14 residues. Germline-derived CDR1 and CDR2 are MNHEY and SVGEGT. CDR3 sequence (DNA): TGTGCCTGCAGTTACGTGGCGGGGGGATACGAGCAGTACTTC. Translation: CACSYVAGGYEQYF.

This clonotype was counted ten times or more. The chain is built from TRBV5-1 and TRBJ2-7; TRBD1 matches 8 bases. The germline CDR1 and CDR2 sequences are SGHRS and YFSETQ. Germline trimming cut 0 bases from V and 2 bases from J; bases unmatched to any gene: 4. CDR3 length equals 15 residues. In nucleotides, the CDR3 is TGCGCCAGCAGCTTGGTGACAGGGGCAGCCTACGAGCAGTACTTC. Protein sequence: CASSLVTGAAYEQYF.

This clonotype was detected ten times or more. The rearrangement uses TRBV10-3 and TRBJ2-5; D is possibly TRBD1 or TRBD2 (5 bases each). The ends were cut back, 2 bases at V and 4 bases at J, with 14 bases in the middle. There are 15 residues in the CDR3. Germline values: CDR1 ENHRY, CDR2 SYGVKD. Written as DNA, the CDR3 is TGTGCCATCAGTGAGGGGCCAGAGAGGGGAGAGACCCAGTACTTC. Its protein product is CAISEGPERGETQYF.

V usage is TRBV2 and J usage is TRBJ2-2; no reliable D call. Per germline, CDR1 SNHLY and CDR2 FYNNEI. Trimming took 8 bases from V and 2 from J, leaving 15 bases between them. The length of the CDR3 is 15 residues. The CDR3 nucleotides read TGTGCCAGCCGCTTGAGGTTTACAAACACCGGGGAGCTGTTTTTT. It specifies CASRLRFTNTGELFF. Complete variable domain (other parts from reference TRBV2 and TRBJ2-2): EPEVTQTPSHQVTQMGQEVILRCVPISNHLYFYWYRQILGQKVEFLVSFYNNEISEKSEIFDDQFSVERPDGSNFTLKIRSTKLEDSAMYFCASRLRFTNTGELFFGEGSRLTVL.

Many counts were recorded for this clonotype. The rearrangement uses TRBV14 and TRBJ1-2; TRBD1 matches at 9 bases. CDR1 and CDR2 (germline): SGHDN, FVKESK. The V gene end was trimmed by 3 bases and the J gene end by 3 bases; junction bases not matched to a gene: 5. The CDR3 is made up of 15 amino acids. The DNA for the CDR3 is TGTGCCAGCAGCCACGTGGGACAGGGCTACTATGGCTACACCTTC. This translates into CASSHVGQGYYGYTF. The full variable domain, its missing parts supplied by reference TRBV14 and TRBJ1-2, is EAGVTQFPSHSVIEKGQTVTLRCDPISGHDNLYWYRRVMGKEIKFLLHFVKESKQDESGMPNNRFLAERTGGTYSTLKVQPAELEDSGVYFCASSHVGQGYYGYTFGSGTRLTVV.